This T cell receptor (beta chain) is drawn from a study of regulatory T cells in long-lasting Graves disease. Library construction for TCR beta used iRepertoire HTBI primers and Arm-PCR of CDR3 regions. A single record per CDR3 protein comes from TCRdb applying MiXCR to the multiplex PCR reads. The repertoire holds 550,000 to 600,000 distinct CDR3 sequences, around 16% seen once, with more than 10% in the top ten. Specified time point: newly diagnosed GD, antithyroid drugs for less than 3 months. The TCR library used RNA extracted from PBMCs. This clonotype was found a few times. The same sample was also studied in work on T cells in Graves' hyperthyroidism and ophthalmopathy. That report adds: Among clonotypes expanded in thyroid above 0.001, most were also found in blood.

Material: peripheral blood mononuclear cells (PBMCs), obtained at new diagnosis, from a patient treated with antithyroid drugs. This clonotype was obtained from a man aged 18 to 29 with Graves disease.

The CDR3 region is CASSYSMNFGAGNTIYF. For the CDR3, the DNA is TGTGCCAGCAGTTACTCGATGAACTTCGGAGCTGGAAACACCATATATTTT. The chain carries TRBV6-2 or TRBV6-3 and TRBJ1-3; D gene unclear. Trimming shortened V by 0 bases and J by 2 bases, and 14 bases separated the two germline ends. The CDR3 contains 17 residues. CDR1 and CDR2 from the germline V gene are MNHEY and SVGEGT.